The present T cell receptor (beta chain) was sequenced within a study of blood T cell repertoires in COVID-19. About the research overall: Whether acute or convalescent, the COVID-19 samples came from the United States, Italy and Spain. The analysed material was cDNA or gDNA that came from T cells, B-cell-depleted T cells, or PBMCs.

CDR1 is MGHRA and CDR2 is YSYEKL in the germline V gene. J was trimmed by 1 base and V by 3 bases; bases with no gene match: 6. The CDR3 is 16 residues long. As processed by the authors: Amplification of reference gene primers provided the estimated nucleated cell counts. Measured with immunoSEQ multiplex PCR; TCRdb has only the in-frame clones, and not every one. Clone size and V and J calls were adopted from that table, with D and trimming inferred from the DNA. The sample contains approximately 160,000 clones, roughly four fifths of which appear only once. This clone was detected once. The source is a woman aged 80 or over with acute or convalescent COVID-19. V usage is TRBV4-1 and J usage is TRBJ1-2; 9 bases align to TRBD1. The sequenced sample consisted of peripheral blood. DNA for the CDR3: TGCGCCAGCAGCCAGATACAGGGGGCGAGTAACTATGGCTACACCTTC. As protein: CASSQIQGASNYGYTF.